The following is a T cell receptor (beta chain) sequence with its context. The CDR3 is 13 residues long. Germline-derived CDR1 and CDR2 are SGHDT and YYEEEE. V gave up 4 bases and J gave up 8 bases, with 13 bases separating them. The sample comes from a study of CD8+ T cells in alopecia areata. Study-level background: Treatment ran 6 to 18 months, with 6 months of follow-up afterward.

The treatment here: oral pan-JAK inhibitor, 5-10 mg twice daily. Extracted RNA was reverse transcribed, and the resulting cDNA served as sequencing template. The table came from immunoSEQ multiplex PCR; TCRdb's copy has only in-frame clones and leaves some out. Seen here are some 120,000 clones, about 60% observed once, and the top ten hold more than 9%. The sequence came from a human donor with alopecia areata. This chain connects TRBV5-6 to TRBJ2-1; D not resolved. The specimen comprised CD8+ T cells sorted from blood, sampled at week 24, from a patient treated with tofacitinib. CDR3 sequence: CASSPGLGDEQFF. For the CDR3, the DNA is TGTGCCAGCAGCCCGGGCCTCGGCGATGAGCAGTTCTTC.